These 27 T cell receptor beta chains were all obtained from the same sample, sequenced in a study of cytomegalovirus exposure and HLA in healthy donors. Primers included in the PCR were 60 Vbeta and 13 Jbeta primers. Repertoires were generated with immunoSEQ multiplex PCR, while TCRdb's copy carries only in-frame clones and drops some. The sample is made up of 90,000 to 120,000 clones, and the top ten hold 0.5% to 0.7% of it. Sequencing was done on a sample of PBMCs. The receptors stem from a man aged 45-60 years in good health and CMV-seronegative.

J is TRBJ2-7 and V is TRBV7-2, with a tentative D call TRBD1 (5 bases). The ends were cut back, 1 base at V and 0 bases at J, with 7 bases in the middle. CDR1 and CDR2 from the germline V gene are SGHTA and FQGNSA. CDR3 length equals 14 residues. The CDR3 sequence is CASSLEGVSYEQYF. The CDR3 DNA reads as TGTGCCAGCAGCTTAGAAGGGGTCTCCTACGAGCAGTACTTC. Combining the CDR3 with reference TRBV7-2 and TRBJ2-7 gives the whole variable domain GAGVSQSPSNKVTEKGKDVELRCDPISGHTALYWYRQSLGQGLEFLIYFQGNSAPDKSGLPSDRFSAERTGGSVSTLTIQRTQQEDSAVYLCASSLEGVSYEQYFGPGTRLTVT.

The chain joins TRBV4-2 to TRBJ1-6; no clear D. The V end was cut by 4 bases, the J end by 10 bases, with 14 bases between. The length of the CDR3 is 14 residues. CDR1 is LGHNA, CDR2 YNFKEQ, per germline. CDR3 region: CASSPREGFSPLHF. The CDR3 DNA follows: TGTGCCAGCAGCCCGAGGGAGGGATTCTCACCCCTCCACTTT.

The gene calls are TRBV29-1 and TRBJ1-1; 9 positions agree with TRBD1. The CDR3 length is 15 residues. Germline V lookup: CDR1 SQVTM, CDR2 ANQGSEA. V shed 2 bases and J 5 bases; nucleotides not matched to a gene: 9. As DNA, the CDR3 is TGCAGCGTTGAATACCCGGGACAGGGAAGGACTGAAGCTTTCTTT. Amino acid sequence: CSVEYPGQGRTEAFF.

V gene TRBV5-4 combines with J gene TRBJ1-1, with TRBD1 identical over 7 bases. V lost 2 bases and J lost 1; bases outside the gene matches: 8. Germline-derived CDR1 and CDR2 are SGHNT and YYREEE (reference sequence). The CDR3 spans 16 residues. The CDR3: CASSLPGQQKNTEAFF. The DNA for the CDR3 is TGTGCCAGCAGCTTACCGGGACAGCAAAAGAACACTGAAGCTTTCTTT.

The chain has TRBV14 and TRBJ2-2; weak D call: TRBD1 (6 bases). The V end was cut by 5 bases, the J end by 3 bases, with 16 bases between. CDR3 length equals 16 residues. The germline gives CDR1 SGHDN, CDR2 FVKESK. CDR3 amino acids: CASSTSGTRYTGELFF. The CDR3 coding sequence is TGTGCCAGCAGCACCTCCGGGACAAGATACACCGGGGAGCTGTTTTTT. The whole variable domain, filled in from reference TRBV14 and TRBJ2-2, reads EAGVTQFPSHSVIEKGQTVTLRCDPISGHDNLYWYRRVMGKEIKFLLHFVKESKQDESGMPNNRFLAERTGGTYSTLKVQPAELEDSGVYFCASSTSGTRYTGELFFGEGSRLTVL.

The gene calls are TRBV6-8 and TRBJ1-2; D gene unclear. Trimming pared 6 bases from V and 7 bases from J, leaving 12 bases between. Per the germline V gene, CDR1 is MNHGY and CDR2 is SAAAGT. CDR3 size: 12 residues. The CDR3 sequence is CASSGEGSGYTF. The CDR3 nucleotides are TGTGCCAGCAGCGGTGAGGGTAGTGGCTACACCTTC.

The V gene is TRBV7-2, the J gene TRBJ2-7; TRBD1 matches 7 bases. Germline V lookup: CDR1 SGHTA, CDR2 FQGNSA. This CDR3 region has 17 residues. Trimming removed 1 base from V and 7 bases from J; junction bases left unmatched: 16. CDR3 nucleotide sequence: TGTGCCAGCAGCTTAGTGTTAGGTTGGACAGGTCTAGGGGAGCAGTACTTC. Translating gives CASSLVLGWTGLGEQYF.

This chain connects TRBV9 to TRBJ1-2, with TRBD1 as a possible D gene (5 bases). This CDR3 contains 16 residues. CDR1 SGDLS and CDR2 YYNGEE come from the germline V gene. Trimming stripped 3 bases from V and 7 bases from J, with 22 bases between. In nucleotides, the CDR3 is TGTGCCAGCAGCGGGGGGGGGTTGCCGAATAGGAGTGGCTACACCTTC. Its protein is CASSGGGLPNRSGYTF.

The CDR3 nucleotides read TGTGCCAGCAGCTTAGTATTCGGGGTGACTACTGAAGCTTTCTTT. Amino acids: CASSLVFGVTTEAFF. This chain joins TRBV7-9 and TRBJ1-1; no clear D gene. CDR1 and CDR2 from the germline V gene are SEHNR and FQNEAQ (reference sequence). V was shortened by 1 base and J by 5 bases, with 14 bases between the two germline ends. The CDR3 contains 15 residues. The full variable domain, rest sourced from reference TRBV7-9 and TRBJ1-1, is DTGVSQNPRHKITKRGQNVTFRCDPISEHNRLYWYRQTLGQGPEFLTYFQNEAQLEKSRLLSDRFSAERPKGSFSTLEIQRTEQGDSAMYLCASSLVFGVTTEAFFGQGTRLTVV.

The J gene is TRBJ1-2, the V gene TRBV7-2; 9 nucleotides align to TRBD1. Germline V lookup: CDR1 SGHTA, CDR2 FQGNSA. After removal of 4 bases from V and 2 bases from J, the junction contained 2 bases not matched to a gene. The CDR3 spans 14 residues. In DNA form, the CDR3 reads TGTGCCAGCAGCTCACAGGGGGCGAACTATGGCTACACCTTC. This translates into CASSSQGANYGYTF.

CDR3: CASSEAASGNEQFF. The CDR3 nucleotides read TGTGCCAGCAGTGAAGCGGCTAGCGGGAATGAGCAGTTCTTC. The chain is built from TRBV6-1 and TRBJ2-1, with 8 bases identical to TRBD2. The CDR3 is made up of 14 amino acids. The germline V gene has CDR1 MNHNS and CDR2 SASEGT. V shed 0 bases, J shed 7 bases, and the junction held 2 bases outside the gene matches.

The V gene is TRBV25-1, the J gene TRBJ1-2, with D perhaps TRBD1 (6 bases). The CDR3 length is 14 residues. CDR1 and CDR2 from the germline V gene are MGHDK and SYGVNS. The V gene lost 4 bases and the J gene lost 8 bases, with 17 bases spanning the gap. The CDR3 coding sequence is TGTGCCAGCAGTGCCGTAGGGGGTTCTAAGGGCTACACCTTC. Translation: CASSAVGGSKGYTF.

This chain's CDR3 is CASSPDRGQQGQYF. CDR3 coding DNA: TGCGCCAGCAGCCCTGACAGGGGCCAACAAGGGCAGTACTTC. The rearrangement uses TRBV5-1 and TRBJ2-7, with 8 positions matching TRBD1. There are 14 residues in the CDR3. V shed 4 bases and J 9 bases; nucleotides not matched to a gene: 12. Germline values: CDR1 SGHRS, CDR2 YFSETQ.

The chain's CDR3 is CASSTSSGEQYF. In DNA form, the CDR3 reads TGTGCCAGCTCAACCTCTAGCGGCGAGCAGTACTTC. The genes are TRBV18 and TRBJ2-7, with 7 positions matching TRBD2. The length of the CDR3 is 12 residues. CDR1 and CDR2 (germline): KGHSH, LQKENI. Trimming removed 5 bases from V and 6 bases from J; junction bases left unmatched: 4.

The rearrangement joins TRBV5-1 to TRBJ2-5, with D possibly matching TRBD2 (5 bases). Trimming removed 5 bases from V and 2 bases from J, with 10 bases in between. This CDR3 spans 13 amino acids. The germline CDR1 and CDR2 sequences are SGHRS and YFSETQ. The CDR3 spells CASRRAEQETQYF. As DNA, the CDR3 is TGCGCCAGCAGGAGGGCAGAGCAAGAGACCCAGTACTTC.

The chain links TRBV19 to TRBJ1-5; possible D gene TRBD1, 5 bases. The V end was cut by 7 bases, the J end by 2 bases, with 18 bases between. There are 16 residues in the CDR3. Germline lookup yields CDR1 LNHDA and CDR2 SQIVND (reference sequence). CDR3 sequence: CASTPVGGGGNQPQHF. DNA of the CDR3: TGTGCCAGTACTCCCGTGGGAGGAGGGGGCAATCAGCCCCAGCATTTT.

The chain has TRBV4-3 and TRBJ1-2; a weak D match, TRBD1 (6 bases). Germline V gene lookup returns CDR1 LGHNA and CDR2 YSLEER. The CDR3 runs to 16 residues. V was pared by 2 bases and J by 4 bases, with 17 bases between. The CDR3 bases are TGCGCCAGCAGCCAATCCCCAGGGGTTTTTAGCTATGGCTACACCTTC. Translating gives CASSQSPGVFSYGYTF.

The chain joins TRBV12-5 to TRBJ1-5; 10 bases map to TRBD1. Per germline, CDR1 LGHNT and CDR2 FRNRAP. This CDR3 is built from 15 residues. With V trimmed by 6 bases and J by 2 bases, 4 bases remained unmatched. The CDR3 here is CASGGDRGGNQPQHF. The CDR3 nucleotides read TGTGCTAGTGGGGGGGACAGGGGAGGCAATCAGCCCCAGCATTTT.

The V call is TRBV25-1, the J call TRBJ1-1; maybe TRBD1 (5 bases). V was pared by 0 bases and J by 5 bases, with 16 bases between. Germline CDR1 is MGHDK and CDR2 is SYGVNS. The CDR3 has 16 residues. In nucleotides, the CDR3 is TGTGCCAGCAGTGAATATCCCCCAGGGCTTTTAACTGAAGCTTTCTTT. Translated, it gives CASSEYPPGLLTEAFF.

The V gene is TRBV7-2, the J gene TRBJ1-1; 10 bases map to TRBD1. The CDR3 length is 14 residues. V shed 4 bases and J 5 bases; nucleotides not matched to a gene: 4. The germline CDR1 and CDR2 sequences are SGHTA and FQGNSA. The CDR3 DNA is TGTGCCAGCAGCTCCCGGGACAGGGGTACTGAAGCTTTCTTT. It encodes CASSSRDRGTEAFF. Based on the CDR3 plus reference TRBV7-2 and TRBJ1-1, the full variable domain is GAGVSQSPSNKVTEKGKDVELRCDPISGHTALYWYRQSLGQGLEFLIYFQGNSAPDKSGLPSDRFSAERTGGSVSTLTIQRTQQEDSAVYLCASSSRDRGTEAFFGQGTRLTVV.

V and J are TRBV9 and TRBJ1-4; D unresolved. The CDR3 runs to 16 residues. V lost 5 bases to trimming and J lost 5 bases, with 19 bases between them. Germline values: CDR1 SGDLS, CDR2 YYNGEE. The CDR3 DNA follows: TGTGCCAGCAGTTCCAGATCAGAGGGAGCAAATGAAAAACTGTTTTTT. It translates to CASSSRSEGANEKLFF. The entire variable domain, with the rest obtained from reference TRBV9 and TRBJ1-4, is as follows: DSGVTQTPKHLITATGQRVTLRCSPRSGDLSVYWYQQSLDQGLQFLIQYYNGEERAKGNILERFSAQQFPDLHSELNLSSLELGDSALYFCASSSRSEGANEKLFFGSGTQLSVL.

The CDR3 nucleotides read TGTGCCAGCAGCCCAACTTTACAGGTCAATCAGCCCCAGCATTTT. As protein: CASSPTLQVNQPQHF. This sequence joins TRBV7-2 and TRBJ1-5, with D possibly TRBD1 on 5 matching bases. CDR1 is SGHTA and CDR2 is FQGNSA in the germline V gene. The CDR3 covers 15 residues. Trimming stripped 5 bases from V and 3 bases from J, with 14 bases between.

V usage is TRBV6-6 and J usage is TRBJ2-7; 13 bases match TRBD2. V trimming: 7 bases; J trimming: 4 bases; junction bases outside the gene matches: 7. The CDR3 is 15 residues long. CDR1 and CDR2 from the germline V gene are MNHNY and SVGAGI (reference sequence). DNA of the CDR3: TGTGCCAGCACAAGGACTAGCGGGGGCTTGTACGAGCAGTACTTC. It specifies CASTRTSGGLYEQYF.

The rearrangement joins TRBV30 to TRBJ2-7, with a possible D match to TRBD2 (7 bases). Germline CDR1 GTSNPN, CDR2 SVGIG (reference sequence). CDR3 size: 16 residues. V was clipped by 0 bases and J by 7 bases, with 22 bases between them. In DNA form, the CDR3 reads TGTGCCTGGAGTGTGACGGGGGGCCGCACCAAGGTGGAGCAGTACTTC. Protein: CAWSVTGGRTKVEQYF.

This sequence joins TRBV4-1 and TRBJ2-5, with TRBD2 identical over 8 bases. Judging by the DNA end, TRBJ2-7 fits better; the J call may be wrong. CDR1 is MGHRA, CDR2 YSYEKL, per germline. The CDR3 has 15 amino acids. CDR3 residues: CASSQDRSGGYEQYF. The CDR3 DNA follows: TGCGCCAGCAGCCAAGATAGAAGCGGGGGATACGAGCAGTACTTC.

In DNA, the CDR3 is TGTGCCAGCAGTTGGACAGGGGTGAATGAGCAGTTCTTC. It yields the protein CASSWTGVNEQFF. This rearrangement joins TRBV2 to TRBJ2-1; TRBD1 aligns across 9 bases. V shed 5 bases and J 7 bases; nucleotides not matched to a gene: 3. Germline V gene data show CDR1 as SNHLY and CDR2 as FYNNEI. The CDR3 length is 13 residues.

V usage is TRBV27 and J usage is TRBJ1-6; TRBD1 agrees at 7 bases. The junction had 8 bases not matched to a gene; V was cut back by 5 bases and J by 4 bases. Looked up from germline, CDR1 is MNHEY and CDR2 is SMNVEV (reference sequence). This CDR3 has 16 amino acids. CDR3: CASSPRQGSYNSPLHF. As DNA, the CDR3 is TGTGCCAGCAGTCCCCGACAGGGCTCATATAATTCACCCCTCCACTTT.